Below, 17 T cell receptor beta chains from the same sample are listed, as sequenced in a study of blood T cell repertoires in COVID-19. Using immunoSEQ multiplex PCR, the repertoire was profiled, and TCRdb retains in-frame clones only, with some absent. Seen here are around 62,000 clones, approximately 85% observed once, and the top ten hold approximately 23%. The material sequenced was peripheral blood. These receptors were obtained from a man aged 45 to 65 with acute or convalescent COVID-19.

V and J are TRBV24-1 and TRBJ1-5; D remains unclear. The CDR3 covers 14 residues. Germline loops: CDR1 KGHDR, CDR2 SFDVKD. The germline V and J ends were trimmed by 5 bases and 3 bases, with 10 bases remaining between them. The DNA of the CDR3 is TGTGCCACCAGTGGATCGGGAGACAATCAGCCCCAGCATTTT. This encodes CATSGSGDNQPQHF.

The chain links TRBV6-5 to TRBJ1-1; possibly TRBD1 for D (6 bases). This CDR3 contains 12 residues. From germline, CDR1 is MNHEY and CDR2 SVGAGI. V was clipped by 5 bases and J by 10 bases, with 14 bases between them. The chain's CDR3 is CASSRTGFGAFF. The CDR3 DNA reads TGTGCCAGCAGTAGAACAGGGTTCGGAGCTTTCTTT.

This clone is a singleton in its sample. The chain employs TRBV5-5 and TRBJ1-4; D unclear. The V and J ends lost 4 bases and 7 bases respectively, with 8 bases between them. Germline CDR1 reads SGHKS; CDR2 reads YYEKEE (reference sequence). CDR3 length equals 12 residues. CDR3 in amino acids: CASSNLIEKLFF. The CDR3 DNA follows: TGTGCCAGCAGCAACCTAATTGAAAAACTGTTTTTT.

This chain links TRBV19 with TRBJ1-6; no clear D gene. The CDR3 extends over 16 amino acids. Trimming pared 5 bases from V and 1 base from J, leaving 12 bases between. Per the germline V gene, CDR1 is LNHDA and CDR2 is SQIVND (reference sequence). The CDR3 spells CASSDLTGSYNSPLHF. CDR3 bases: TGTGCCAGTAGTGATCTCACGGGATCCTATAATTCACCCCTCCACTTT. Together with reference TRBV19 and TRBJ1-6, the CDR3 gives the full variable domain: DGGITQSPKYLFRKEGQNVTLSCEQNLNHDAMYWYRQDPGQGLRLIYYSQIVNDFQKGDIAEGYSVSREKKESFPLTVTSAQKNPTAFYLCASSDLTGSYNSPLHFGNGTRLTVT.

This chain uses TRBV7-8 with TRBJ2-1; TRBD1 matches 7 bases. V lost 1 base, J lost 9 bases, and 9 bases stayed unmatched. CDR1 is SGHVS and CDR2 is FQNEAQ in the germline V gene. The CDR3 length is 15 residues. The CDR3 DNA is TGTGCCAGCAGCTTAGGCAGGGGGACCACAGGTGAGCAGTTCTTC. It yields the protein CASSLGRGTTGEQFF.

CDR3 protein: CASSPPPRAGGYETQYF. CDR3 in DNA: TGTGCCAGCAGTCCGCCGCCACGAGCGGGGGGGTATGAGACCCAGTACTTC. This chain uses TRBV28 with TRBJ2-5, with 10 bases fitting TRBD2. CDR3 length equals 17 residues. Germline values: CDR1 MDHEN, CDR2 SYDVKM. The ends lost 5 bases at V and 5 bases at J; junction bases unmatched: 14.

The rearrangement links TRBV7-8 to TRBJ2-3, with 7 bases matching TRBD2. V lost 3 bases, J lost 1 base, and 7 bases stayed unmatched. The germline V gene encodes CDR1 SGHVS and CDR2 FQNEAQ. The CDR3 has 16 residues. As DNA, the CDR3 is TGTGCCAGCAGCTTCCGACTAGCCCGGCGCACAGATACGCAGTATTTT. It specifies CASSFRLARRTDTQYF.

The V gene is TRBV27, the J gene TRBJ2-1; tentatively, D is TRBD1 (5 bases). The V end lost 3 bases, the J end lost 6 bases, and 12 bases lay between the germline ends. This CDR3 has 14 residues. Germline loops: CDR1 MNHEY, CDR2 SMNVEV (reference sequence). The CDR3 DNA reads TGTGCCAGCAGTTTTTGGGGCGGACCCAATGAGCAGTTCTTC. Its translation is CASSFWGGPNEQFF.

The chain couples TRBV27 to TRBJ1-2, with D possibly TRBD1 on 6 matching bases. Trimming pared 6 bases from V and 2 bases from J, leaving 10 bases between. The CDR3 sequence is 13 residues long. Germline CDR1 and CDR2: MNHEY and SMNVEV (reference sequence). Here the CDR3 reads CASSTGQNYGYTF. DNA of the CDR3: TGTGCCAGCAGCACCGGACAGAACTATGGCTACACCTTC.

The V call is TRBV29-1, the J call TRBJ1-1, with D perhaps TRBD1 (5 bases). The CDR3 sequence is 12 residues long. Trimming left V 6 bases short and J 3 bases short, with 11 bases between. The germline gives CDR1 SQVTM, CDR2 ANQGSEA. CDR3 loop: CSVLDSHTEAFF. The CDR3 DNA reads as TGCAGCGTGCTCGACAGCCACACTGAAGCTTTCTTT.

Here the CDR3 DNA reads TGTGCCAGCAGCGTACAGGGGGCCGCTGAAGCTTTCTTT. Amino acids: CASSVQGAAEAFF. The genes are TRBV7-2 and TRBJ1-1, with 9 bases matching TRBD1. J gave up 6 bases and V 5 bases, and 4 bases lay outside the gene matches. The CDR3 sequence is 13 residues long. CDR1 and CDR2 from the germline V gene are SGHTA and FQGNSA.

The chain joins TRBV30 to TRBJ2-7; TRBD2 agrees at 12 bases. Per germline, CDR1 GTSNPN and CDR2 SVGIG (reference sequence). The ends lost 3 bases at V and 2 bases at J; junction bases unmatched: 5. CDR3 length equals 15 residues. Written as DNA, the CDR3 is TGTGCCTGGAGGCCGACTAGCGGGGGACCCTACGAGCAGTACTTC. This encodes CAWRPTSGGPYEQYF.

This chain uses TRBV9 with TRBJ2-7; the D is unclear. The CDR3 consists of 13 residues. Germline V CDR1 and CDR2: SGDLS, YYNGEE. V gave up 4 bases and J gave up 0 bases, with 8 bases separating them. This chain's CDR3 is CASSPGVSYEQYF. Here the CDR3 DNA reads TGTGCCAGCAGCCCAGGTGTCTCCTACGAGCAGTACTTC.

This clone was recorded only once. The chain combines TRBV2 with TRBJ1-6, with TRBD1 matching over 10 bases. This CDR3 is built from 14 residues. V was pared by 4 bases and J by 10 bases, with 4 bases of the junction left unmatched. CDR1 is SNHLY and CDR2 is FYNNEI in the germline V gene. This CDR3 reads CASSGQGANSPLHF. Here the CDR3 DNA reads TGTGCCAGCAGTGGACAGGGGGCCAACTCACCCCTCCACTTT.

The chain carries TRBV7-8 and TRBJ1-1; no clear D gene. Trimming took off 5 bases at V and 0 bases at J, with 7 bases between the two ends. CDR1 and CDR2 from the germline V gene are SGHVS and FQNEAQ. This CDR3 comprises 13 residues. The CDR3 loop is CASSRGVNTEAFF. In DNA form, the CDR3 reads TGTGCCAGCAGCCGAGGAGTGAACACTGAAGCTTTCTTT.

The chain is built from TRBV15 and TRBJ2-1; 13 nucleotides agree with TRBD2. V lost 4 bases and J lost 3; bases outside the gene matches: 9. The germline gives CDR1 LNHNV, CDR2 YYDKDF (reference sequence). The CDR3 is 18 amino acids. The chain's CDR3 is CATSKELLAGGLYNEQFF. The CDR3 bases are TGTGCCACCAGCAAAGAACTACTAGCGGGGGGGCTCTACAATGAGCAGTTCTTC.

This chain uses TRBV10-3 with TRBJ2-7; 8 nucleotides agree with TRBD2. Germline V gene lookup returns CDR1 ENHRY and CDR2 SYGVKD. CDR3 length: 11 residues. The trim removed 11 bases at V and 4 bases at J, leaving 4 bases unmatched. As DNA, the CDR3 is TGTGCCTCCGGGAGGGAATACGAGCAGTACTTC. As protein: CASGREYEQYF.